Sequencing of this TCR beta chain was carried out in a study of neoadjuvant anti-PD-1 for oral cavity cancer. The time point here: after neoadjuvant nivolumab, at surgical resection. A few counts support this clone. A junction end diverges from the germline sequence, so it may reflect a read error. The table came from immunoSEQ multiplex PCR; TCRdb's copy has only in-frame clones and leaves some out. The sample includes more than 25,000 clones, almost 80% of them seen just once. CDR1 is SNHLY, CDR2 FYNNEI, per germline. This CDR3 contains 12 residues. The source material was PBMCs, sampled after nivolumab (anti-PD-1) treatment. The gene calls are TRBV2 and TRBJ2-5, with TRBD1 matching over 7 bases. The source of this sequence is a person aged 35-79 years with oral cavity squamous cell carcinoma. Here the CDR3 reads CAGRGSGETQYF. CDR3 bases: TGTGCCGGCAGGGGGTCCGGGGAGACCCAGTACTTC.